The rows below give T cell receptor beta chains drawn from one sample of a study of T cell repertoires in cytomegalovirus infection. No antigen has been assigned to these receptors. TCRdb fed the reads into MiXCR, producing one record per CDR3 protein. The sample gives about 900,000 distinct CDR3 sequences, around 32% of which show up once; roughly an eighth is in the top ten. The sample consisted of cultured CD8+ T cells from PBMCs, taken from culture after CMV antigen stimulation. Receptors were obtained from a human donor in good health (CMV status not recorded). Some clones in this sample may be carry-over from other donors' samples. Both conserved end residues are part of each CDR3. The D gene is left open where the match is weak. Clone size is not always given. Where it is, it says once, few, many or a class for expanded clones.

TRBD1 | TRBJ1-2 | TRBV7-6 | many | CASSLGADRGYGYTF | TGTGCCAGCAGCTTAGGCGCTGACAGGGGGTATGGCTACACCTTC
. | TRBJ2-1 | TRBV5-6 | few | CASSFGRIYNEQFF | TGTGCCAGCAGCTTTGGGCGAATTTACAATGAGCAGTTCTTC
TRBD1 | TRBJ1-1 | TRBV27 | few | CASSWGTGITEAFF | TGTGCCAGCAGTTGGGGGACAGGGATAACTGAAGCTTTCTTT
TRBD2 | TRBJ2-1 | TRBV6-1 | few | CASSERGLASWEQFF | TGTGCCAGCAGTGAAAGAGGACTAGCGAGTTGGGAGCAGTTCTTC
. | TRBJ1-1 | TRBV12-3/TRBV12-4 | once | CASSSLGLPGTEAFF | TGTGCCAGCAGCTCACTGGGACTCCCGGGCACTGAAGCTTTCTTT
. | TRBJ2-3 | TRBV6-5 | few | CASSAQGSTDTQYF | TGTGCCAGCAGCGCGCAGGGTAGCACAGATACGCAGTATTTT
. | TRBJ1-1 | TRBV5-5 | . | CASSPRQGHSEAFF | TGTGCCAGCAGCCCACGGCAGGGCCATTCTGAAGCTTTCTTT
. | TRBJ2-7 | TRBV12-3/TRBV12-4 | . | CASSFGAYEQYF | TGTGCCAGCAGTTTTGGTGCCTACGAGCAGTACTTC
TRBD1 | TRBJ2-2 | TRBV27 | . | CASSGTEGTGELFF | TGTGCCAGCAGTGGGACAGAAGGCACCGGGGAGCTGTTTTTT
. | TRBJ2-6 | TRBV7-9 | few | CASSIGPVSGANVLTF | TGTGCCAGCAGCATTGGACCGGTCTCTGGGGCCAACGTCCTGACTTTC
. | TRBJ2-1 | TRBV28 | . | CASSFLRHLDEQFF | TGTGCCAGCAGTTTTCTTCGACATCTGGATGAGCAGTTCTTC
. | TRBJ2-7 | TRBV4-2 | . | CASSQAASEQYF | TGTGCCAGCAGCCAAGCCGCCAGCGAGCAGTACTTC
TRBD2 | TRBJ2-5 | TRBV6-5 | few | CASSYSASGVETQYF | TGTGCCAGCAGTTACTCGGCTAGCGGGGTGGAGACCCAGTACTTC
. | TRBJ1-5 | TRBV6-6 | . | CASSYLDRVAYQPQHF | TGTGCCAGCAGTTACTTAGACAGAGTTGCATATCAGCCCCAGCATTTT
. | TRBJ2-3 | TRBV4-1 | . | CASSQETDTGTDTQYF | TGCGCCAGCAGCCAAGAGACGGACACCGGCACAGATACGCAGTATTTT
. | TRBJ2-1 | TRBV6-5 | many | CASSYSTGGYNEQFF | TGTGCCAGCAGTTACTCGACCGGGGGCTACAATGAGCAGTTCTTC
. | TRBJ2-1 | TRBV6-6 | . | CAAALGGNEQFF | TGTGCCGCCGCCCTCGGGGGCAATGAGCAGTTCTTC
TRBD2 | TRBJ2-5 | TRBV7-6 | few | CASRRSGGAGQETQYF | TGTGCCAGCAGACGCAGCGGGGGGGCAGGTCAAGAGACCCAGTACTTC
. | TRBJ2-7 | TRBV5-1 | once | CASSLWDASYEQYF | TGCGCCAGCAGCTTGTGGGACGCATCCTACGAGCAGTACTTC
. | TRBJ2-3 | TRBV7-6 | few | CASSALRGTSTDTQYF | TGTGCCAGCAGCGCCCTCAGAGGGACTAGCACAGATACGCAGTATTTT
TRBD2 | TRBJ2-1 | TRBV20-1 | few | CSARDPGGYNEQFF | TGCAGTGCTAGAGATCCGGGGGGGTACAATGAGCAGTTCTTC
. | TRBJ1-6 | TRBV20-1 | . | CSARGLGRDSPLHF | TGCAGTGCTAGAGGACTGGGCAGGGACTCACCCCTCCACTTT
. | TRBJ1-6 | TRBV27 | few | CASSFAGANSPLHF | TGTGCCAGCAGTTTTGCAGGGGCCAATTCACCCCTCCACTTT
. | TRBJ2-1 | TRBV7-2 | many | CASSLRKGVTIGFNEQFF | TGTGCCAGCAGCTTAAGGAAAGGAGTGACTATAGGGTTTAATGAGCAGTTCTTC
TRBD2 | TRBJ2-5 | TRBV3-1 | few | CASSQDIAGGPRAETQYF | TGTGCCAGCAGCCAAGATATAGCGGGGGGGCCAAGGGCAGAGACCCAGTACTTC
. | TRBJ1-2 | TRBV27 | once | CASSLSITPTYGYTF | TGTGCCAGCAGTTTATCGATAACACCAACCTATGGCTACACCTTC
. | TRBJ1-6 | TRBV12-3/TRBV12-4 | . | CASSSTRGGLYSPLHF | TGTGCCAGCAGTTCGACCCGGGGGGGCCTATATTCACCCCTCCACTTT
. | TRBJ2-1 | TRBV2 | . | CALSPGGVGDEQFF | TGTGCCCTCTCCCCGGGGGGCGTAGGGGATGAGCAGTTCTTC
TRBD1 | TRBJ2-1 | TRBV19 | many | CASSPTGTAYNEQFF | TGTGCCAGTAGTCCAACCGGGACAGCCTACAATGAGCAGTTCTTC
. | TRBJ1-2 | TRBV30 | . | CAWSGGAAGYGYTF | TGTGCCTGGAGTGGAGGGGCCGCCGGCTATGGCTACACCTTC
. | TRBJ2-2 | TRBV7-6 | . | CASSLGRAGRTGELFF | TGTGCCAGCAGCTTAGGCAGGGCAGGGCGGACCGGGGAGCTGTTTTTT
TRBD2 | TRBJ2-5 | TRBV19 | . | CASSIVAGFLQETQYF | TGTGCCAGTAGTATAGTAGCGGGGTTCCTCCAAGAGACCCAGTACTTC
. | TRBJ1-1 | TRBV27 | . | CASSLGGKEAFF | TGTGCCAGCAGTTTAGGGGGGAAGGAAGCTTTCTTT
TRBD2 | TRBJ2-1 | TRBV4-1 | . | CASSQDPSGGAVYNEQFF | TGCGCCAGCAGCCAAGACCCTAGCGGGGGGGCTGTTTACAATGAGCAGTTCTTC
TRBD1 | TRBJ1-1 | TRBV18 | . | CASSPNSRTGGGNTEAFF | TGTGCCAGCTCACCTAATTCCCGGACAGGGGGGGGGAACACTGAAGCTTTCTTT
TRBD2 | TRBJ2-1 | TRBV5-4 | . | CASSLAGIAGGVSYNEQFF | TGTGCCAGCAGCTTGGCCGGGATAGCGGGGGGTGTCTCCTACAATGAGCAGTTCTTC
. | TRBJ2-7 | TRBV12-3/TRBV12-4 | . | CASSLTVDYEQYF | TGTGCCAGCAGTTTAACAGTAGACTACGAGCAGTACTTC
. | TRBJ1-2 | TRBV6-1 | . | CASTSVEGATYGYTF | TGTGCCAGCACCTCAGTTGAAGGGGCTACCTATGGCTACACCTTC
TRBD2 | TRBJ2-5 | TRBV7-9 | few | CASSLALAGNQETQYF | TGTGCCAGCAGCTTAGCACTAGCGGGGAATCAAGAGACCCAGTACTTC
. | TRBJ2-1 | TRBV5-1 | . | CASSLYRGAHNEQFF | TGCGCCAGCAGCTTGTATCGGGGAGCCCACAATGAGCAGTTCTTC
. | TRBJ1-2 | TRBV27 | . | CASSLWGTLENGYTF | TGTGCCAGCAGTTTATGGGGGACACTAGAAAATGGCTACACCTTC
. | TRBJ1-1 | TRBV7-9 | few | CASSSGQRGNTEAFF | TGTGCCAGCAGCTCTGGGCAAAGGGGGAACACTGAAGCTTTCTTT
. | TRBJ1-6 | TRBV28 | few | CASSPGRDSSPLHF | TGTGCCAGCAGTCCAGGACGGGATAGTTCACCCCTCCACTTT
. | TRBJ1-6 | TRBV3-1 | . | CASSPFGGDPNSPLHF | TGTGCCAGCAGCCCTTTCGGCGGGGACCCTAATTCACCCCTCCACTTT
. | TRBJ2-2 | TRBV7-7 | . | CASSPRTAMTGELFF | TGTGCTAGCAGCCCACGGACCGCGATGACCGGGGAGCTGTTTTTT
. | TRBJ2-6 | TRBV7-9 | few | CASSSRVFSGANVLTF | TGTGCCAGCAGCTCGAGGGTTTTTTCTGGGGCCAACGTCCTGACTTTC
TRBD1 | TRBJ2-2 | TRBV7-2 | few | CASSFPDRGPGELFF | TGTGCCAGCAGCTTTCCGGACAGGGGCCCCGGGGAGCTGTTTTTT